This TCR beta chain appears in the sequencing data of a study of blood T cell repertoires in COVID-19 (dated by TCRdb to about 2020). About the full investigation: Collaborator samples came from the United States, Italy and Spain and covered acute and convalescent phases of COVID-19. Sample metadata almost always included a de-identified subject ID, COVID-19 status, age in years and sex. HLA class I and class II types, where available, came from metadata supplied by the sample provider rather than from assay-based typing. The samples were drawn from two sources: the first 160 participants of the ongoing ImmuneRACE study, and 1,254 subjects contributed by 6 global collaborators. The material from the prospective study consisted of cDNA or gDNA derived from T cells, B-cell-depleted T cells, or PBMCs. The repertoires were released in a freely available public database meant as a resource for research on the immune response to SARS-CoV-2. Subjects who had been exposed to COVID-19, were actively infected with it, or had recovered from it provided the deeply sampled blood TCRbeta repertoires that made up the dataset.

Broader findings and caveats from the paper: The quantity of clinical and demographic metadata differed by source and by participant and was supplied without curation.

Measured from the cysteine to the phenylalanine, the CDR3 is 14 residues long. Kept here is only the CDR3 DNA, which spans 42 bases and is read in frame from base 1. Reading the germline V gene gives CDR1 MNHEY and CDR2 SVGAGI. V and J lose 0 bases and 5 bases, and a span of 10 bases separates them. The collaborating institutions used their own protocols to collect whole blood in K2EDTA tubes. For TCRbeta analysis, collaborators shipped samples in one of three forms: frozen whole blood, isolated PBMCs, or DNA extracted from either of those sample types. The immunoSEQ Assay, a bias-controlled multiplex PCR, was used to amplify TCRbeta CDR3 regions from genomic DNA. The original pipeline was this. The number of nucleated cells in each sample was estimated from the amplification of reference gene primers within the assay. To quantify the absolute abundance of each unique TCRbeta CDR3 rearrangement, sequence reads were collapsed and filtered. For each sample, productive Simpson clonality was calculated as the square root of Simpson's diversity index over productive rearrangements. TCRdb carries this immuneACCESS record with in-frame sequences only. Its versions omit some clonotypes, under half of them owing to an unresolved V gene in the studies checked, with the rest unexplained. V, J and clone size were drawn from that table, and D and trimming were deduced from the DNA. For this sample the table gives about 240,000 clones, of which approximately 84% were detected only once. 4% of the sample goes to the ten largest clones.

As regards this clone: The clone's antigen remains unknown. Within one base of it there is no much larger clone, and no base qualities were kept. Other nucleotide sequences from this sample produce the same CDR3.

The receptor was derived from a man between 45 and 60 years old with acute or convalescent COVID-19. The sequenced sample consisted of peripheral blood. Rearrangement joined TRBV6-5 to TRBJ1-1, with TRBD1 as a weak D call on 5 bases. The CDR3 loop reads CASSYSRGGTEAFF. The base sequence is TGTGCCAGCAGTTACTCGCGGGGGGGTACTGAAGCTTTCTTT.